This record looks at one TCR beta chain sequence and its context. The target of this receptor is not known. No much larger clone is present one base from it, and per-base qualities are unavailable. Set within a cohort of healthcare workers in London, UK, this nested case-control study involved weekly PCR testing of nasopharyngeal swabs along with blood sampling. Healthcare workers were enrolled in the week of the UK lockdown, from 23 to 31 March 2020, and were followed every week for up to roughly 16 weeks. The CDR1 and CDR2 encoded by the germline V gene are LGHNA and YSLEER. Reading from cysteine to phenylalanine, the CDR3 counts 18 amino acids. Only the CDR3 portion is preserved as DNA: 54 bases, with reading frame beginning at the first base. V is trimmed back by 1 base and J by 0 bases, and the junction contains 4 bases that no gene match accounts for. The source of the sample is a study of early T cells in non-severe SARS-CoV-2 infection (dated by TCRdb to 2020 to 2022). Study-wide context: Because TCR sequencing was done on bulk RNA from unsorted whole blood, the alpha and beta chains could not be paired. Paper-wide results and their limitations: Matching against VDJdb was skewed toward anti-spike CD8 responses, likely underestimated virus-specific expansions, and missed private and CD4 specificities.

Libraries came from 5' RACE. The reads were generated on a NextSeq 500. The TCR library protocol attached unique molecular identifiers to individual cDNA molecules to correct for sequencing error and PCR bias. Sequencing covered both TCR alpha and beta chains, and within each sample the abundances of alpha and beta sequences were tightly co-correlated. For the original study's pipeline: V gene, J gene and CDR3 annotation of TCR sequences was performed with Decombinator V4. Expanded TCRs were defined as changing significantly between any two time points under a Poisson model with p below 0.0001. Abundances of TCRs were expressed as counts per million after normalisation to the total number of TCRs sequenced in each sample. MAIT TCRs were defined by TRAV1-2 paired with TRAJ12, TRAJ20 or TRAJ33, and iNKT TCRs by TRAV10 paired with TRAJ18. VDJdb, accessed 1 November 2021, was searched for CMV, EBV and SARS-CoV-2 annotated TCRs, excluding TCRs annotated for multiple antigens. Using fastp trimming at Q25 and MiXCR clonotype assembly, TCRdb reanalyzed the public sequencing data and kept in-frame beta chains. Records with the same CDR3 protein are collapsed into one entry carrying the most frequent genes and DNA. TCRdb's processing, not the authors' own work, is the source of the V and J calls. For this sample there are under 95,000 distinct CDR3 sequences; under 15% appear just once. The ten largest account for less than 6% of the sample.

In this chain, TRBV4-3 is recombined with TRBJ2-4; a stretch of 12 junction bases matches TRBD2. The sequence came from an adult who was a healthcare worker with PCR-confirmed SARS-CoV-2 infection or an uninfected control (not recorded which). Sequenced input: whole blood. The sequenced DNA: TGCGCCAGCAGCCAAGGCCTAGCGGGAGGGCTAGCCAAAAACATTCAGTACTTC. It specifies CASSQGLAGGLAKNIQYF.